This T cell receptor beta chain was identified during a study of T cells in Graves' hyperthyroidism and ophthalmopathy. This clonotype was seen a few times. The CDR3 is 16 amino acids. Germline V gives CDR1 MNHNS, CDR2 SASEGT. With 5 bases removed from V and 5 bases from J, the gap between germline ends came to 19 bases. Researchers amplified the TCR beta CDR3 regions from RNA transcripts. HTBI primers drove first-round RT-PCR of the TCR CDR3. TCRdb recomputed calls from the multiplex PCR reads with MiXCR, one row per CDR3 protein. The sample yields approximately 400,000 distinct CDR3 sequences, approximately 14% seen once.

The chain recombines TRBV6-1 with TRBJ2-1; no clear D gene. The sequencing sample was made of blood. The receptor comes from a woman aged 18 to 35 with Graves' hyperthyroidism. The CDR3 reads CASSSIGPSVHNEQFF. The CDR3 DNA reads as TGTGCCAGCAGTTCCATCGGGCCCTCCGTCCACAATGAGCAGTTCTTC.